A selection of T cell receptor beta chains follows, all from one sample in a study of vaccination and CD4 T cells after COVID-19. These receptors lack a known antigen. One entry per CDR3 protein, called by TCRdb with MiXCR from the PCR reads. This sample has 8,500 to 14,000 distinct CDR3 sequences, with about 29% found just once. Source material: CD4+ T cells from blood, cultured in vitro. These receptors were collected from a human donor in good health. Both conserved end residues are part of each CDR3. Each record gives: J gene, D gene, clone size, V gene, CDR3 protein, CDR3 DNA. A D gene is named only where the DNA matches it firmly. Part of the rows lack a size; the others show once, few, many or a class for expanded clones.

TRBJ2-7 - - TRBV20-1 CSAPKGSTSYEQYF TGCAGTGCTCCCAAAGGCTCCACCTCCTACGAGCAGTACTTC
TRBJ2-7 - few TRBV7-2 CASSSSGTETYEQYF TGTGCCAGCAGCTCCTCCGGGACGGAAACCTACGAGCAGTACTTC
TRBJ2-1 - - TRBV6-1 CATGQSGSYNEQFF TGTGCCACAGGACAGTCTGGCTCCTACAATGAGCAGTTCTTC
TRBJ1-1 - - TRBV7-9 CASSLGGHTEAFF TGTGCCAGCAGCCTAGGGGGGCACACTGAAGCTTTCTTT
TRBJ2-3 TRBD2 - TRBV7-9 CASRPGTSRAADTQYF TGTGCCAGCAGACCGGGGACTAGCAGGGCCGCAGATACGCAGTATTTT
TRBJ1-6 - - TRBV9 CASGLGVPWNSPLHF TGTGCCAGCGGACTAGGGGTGCCGTGGAATTCACCCCTCCACTTT
TRBJ2-4 TRBD1 - TRBV7-2 CASSFDRQGRKNIQYF TGTGCCAGCAGCTTTGACCGACAGGGCAGGAAAAACATTCAGTACTTC
TRBJ2-5 - once TRBV28 CASSLEGGKVTQYF TGTGCCAGCAGTCTCGAGGGCGGGAAGGTGACCCAGTACTTC
TRBJ2-3 - - TRBV7-3 CASSGNRDGPTNTQYF TGTGCCAGCAGCGGCAACAGGGATGGACCGACCAATACGCAGTATTTT
TRBJ2-7 - few TRBV6-1 CASTPLARFLYEQYF TGTGCCAGCACCCCTTTGGCGCGATTCCTCTACGAGCAGTACTTC
TRBJ2-7 - - TRBV19 CASSPPGTLLYEQYF TGTGCCAGTAGCCCTCCCGGGACCCTTCTTTACGAGCAGTACTTC
TRBJ2-4 - few TRBV6-1 CASRGGGAKNIQYF TGTGCCAGCAGAGGGGGGGGCGCCAAAAACATTCAGTACTTC
TRBJ2-1 - - TRBV7-8 CASSLLRLYNEQFF TGTGCCAGCAGCTTATTGCGTCTCTACAATGAGCAGTTCTTC
TRBJ2-3 TRBD2 - TRBV6-2/TRBV6-3 CASKSSSGWSTDTQYF TGTGCCAGCAAATCCTCTAGCGGGTGGAGCACAGATACGCAGTATTTT
TRBJ1-2 TRBD1 medium-sized TRBV20-1 CSASLDRDRLGYTF TGCAGTGCTAGTCTCGATCGGGACAGGCTCGGCTACACCTTC
TRBJ2-5 - - TRBV7-9 CASSFAGNGETQYF TGTGCCAGCAGCTTTGCCGGGAATGGGGAGACCCAGTACTTC
TRBJ2-3 TRBD2 few TRBV27 CASTRLAGGPKMTDTQYF TGTGCCAGCACTCGACTAGCGGGAGGGCCAAAAATGACAGATACGCAGTATTTT
TRBJ1-5 TRBD1 medium-sized TRBV6-2/TRBV6-3 CASRDRVEQPQHF TGTGCCAGCCGTGACAGGGTCGAGCAGCCCCAGCATTTT
TRBJ1-5 TRBD1 - TRBV18 CASSTGVDQPQHF TGTGCCAGCTCCACAGGGGTTGATCAGCCCCAGCATTTT
TRBJ2-5 - - TRBV14 CASSRVRETQYF TGTGCCAGCAGTAGGGTACGAGAGACCCAGTACTTC
TRBJ1-2 - few TRBV11-1 CASSSRAGGRYGYTF TGTGCCAGCAGCTCCCGGGCGGGGGGTCGATATGGCTACACCTTC
TRBJ1-5 - medium-sized TRBV6-2/TRBV6-3 CASSSGASRHF TGTGCCAGCAGCTCCGGGGCCAGTAGGCATTTT
TRBJ1-1 - - TRBV20-1 CSARPPTGANTEAFF TGCAGTGCTAGACCTCCGACAGGTGCGAACACTGAAGCTTTCTTT
TRBJ1-2 TRBD1 - TRBV5-1 CASSLDGQATGYGYTF TGCGCCAGCAGCTTGGATGGACAGGCAACGGGCTATGGCTACACCTTC
TRBJ2-3 - few TRBV6-5 CASSYSRRIPSTDTQYF TGTGCCAGCAGTTACTCGAGGAGAATACCTAGCACAGATACGCAGTATTTT
TRBJ1-5 - few TRBV6-1 CASSPFNQPQHF TGTGCCAGCAGCCCGTTCAATCAGCCCCAGCATTTT